This TCR beta chain came from a study of shared clonotypes between healthy human individuals. This CDR3 contains 14 residues. Germline CDR1 SEHNR, CDR2 FQNEAQ (reference sequence). The V end was cut by 6 bases, the J end by 4 bases, with 14 bases between. Investigators spread the genomic DNA of each subset evenly over several immunoSEQ plates. TCRdb keeps only in-frame clones here, not all; method: immunoSEQ multiplex PCR. This table holds about 530,000 clones, 75% to 80% found once. The specimen was PBMCs. The rearrangement joins TRBV7-9 to TRBJ2-3; a possible D gene is TRBD2 (6 bases). The clonotype was recovered from a woman aged 40 to 50 in good health. Some clones in this sample may be carry-over from other donors' samples. The CDR3: CASSPVLAPDTQYF. The DNA of the CDR3 is TGTGCCAGCAGTCCGGTGCTAGCGCCAGATACGCAGTATTTT.